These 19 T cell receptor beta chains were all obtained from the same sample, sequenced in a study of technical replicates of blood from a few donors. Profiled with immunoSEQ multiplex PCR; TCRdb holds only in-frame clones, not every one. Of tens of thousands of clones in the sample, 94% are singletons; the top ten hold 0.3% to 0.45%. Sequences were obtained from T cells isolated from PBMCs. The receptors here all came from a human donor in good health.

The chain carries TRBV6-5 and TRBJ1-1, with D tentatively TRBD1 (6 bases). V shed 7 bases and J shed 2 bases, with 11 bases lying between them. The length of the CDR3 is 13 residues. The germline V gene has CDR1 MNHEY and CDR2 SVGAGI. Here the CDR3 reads CASIGTLNTEAFF. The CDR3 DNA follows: TGTGCCAGCATTGGGACACTCAACACTGAAGCTTTCTTT.

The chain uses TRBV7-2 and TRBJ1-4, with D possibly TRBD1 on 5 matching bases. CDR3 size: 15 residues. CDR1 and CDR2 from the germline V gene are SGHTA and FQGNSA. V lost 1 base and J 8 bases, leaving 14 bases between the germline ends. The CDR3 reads CASSLGQGLSEKLFF. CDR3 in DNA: TGTGCCAGCAGCTTAGGGCAGGGACTATCCGAAAAACTGTTTTTT.

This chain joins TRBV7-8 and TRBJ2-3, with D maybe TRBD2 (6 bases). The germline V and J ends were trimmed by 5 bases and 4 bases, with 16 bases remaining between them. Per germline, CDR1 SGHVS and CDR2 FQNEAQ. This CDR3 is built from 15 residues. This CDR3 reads CASSPRGGAPDTQYF. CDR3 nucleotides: TGTGCCAGCAGCCCCCGGGGCGGGGCCCCAGATACGCAGTATTTT.

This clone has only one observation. The CDR3 loop reads CASSKGFCRYWHTEAFF. CDR3 bases: TGTGCCAGCAGCAAAGGGTTTTGCAGGTACTGGCACACTGAAGCTTTCTTT. This chain joins TRBV21-1 and TRBJ1-1; the table's D call, TRBD1, was not checked against the DNA. TRBV21-1 is flagged as a pseudogene. The CDR3 has 17 amino acids.

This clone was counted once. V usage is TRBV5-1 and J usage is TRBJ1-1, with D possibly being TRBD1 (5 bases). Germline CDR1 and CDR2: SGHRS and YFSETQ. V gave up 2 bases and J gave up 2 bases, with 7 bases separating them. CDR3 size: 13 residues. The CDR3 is CASSLDSNTEAFF. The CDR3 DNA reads TGCGCCAGCAGCTTAGACAGCAACACTGAAGCTTTCTTT.

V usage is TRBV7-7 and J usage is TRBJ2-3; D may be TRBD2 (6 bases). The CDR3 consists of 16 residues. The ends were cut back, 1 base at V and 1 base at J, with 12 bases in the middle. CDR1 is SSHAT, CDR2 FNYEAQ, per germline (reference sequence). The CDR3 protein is CASSLGLPSGTDTQYF. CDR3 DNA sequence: TGTGCCAGCAGCTTAGGTCTGCCTAGCGGCACAGATACGCAGTATTTT.

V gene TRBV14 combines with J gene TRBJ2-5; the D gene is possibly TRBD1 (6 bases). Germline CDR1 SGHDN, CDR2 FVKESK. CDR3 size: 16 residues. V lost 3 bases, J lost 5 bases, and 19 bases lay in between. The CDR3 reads CASSQPHRLRGETQYF. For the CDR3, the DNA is TGTGCCAGCAGCCAGCCCCATAGGTTGAGGGGGGAGACCCAGTACTTC.

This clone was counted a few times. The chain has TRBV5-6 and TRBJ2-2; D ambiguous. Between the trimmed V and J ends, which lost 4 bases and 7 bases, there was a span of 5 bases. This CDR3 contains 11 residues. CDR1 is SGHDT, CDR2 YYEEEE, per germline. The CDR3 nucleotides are TGTGCCAGCAGCCTGTACGGGGAGCTGTTTTTT. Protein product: CASSLYGELFF.

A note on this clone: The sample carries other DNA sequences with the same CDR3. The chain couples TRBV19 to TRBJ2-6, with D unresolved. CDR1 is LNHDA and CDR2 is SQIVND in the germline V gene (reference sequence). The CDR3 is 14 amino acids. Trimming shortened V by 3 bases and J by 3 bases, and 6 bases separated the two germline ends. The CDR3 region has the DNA TGTGCCAGTAGTATCGGTAGTGGGGCCAACGTCCTGACTTTC. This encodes CASSIGSGANVLTF. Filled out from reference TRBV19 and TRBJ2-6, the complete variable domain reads DGGITQSPKYLFRKEGQNVTLSCEQNLNHDAMYWYRQDPGQGLRLIYYSQIVNDFQKGDIAEGYSVSREKKESFPLTVTSAQKNPTAFYLCASSIGSGANVLTFGAGSRLTVL.

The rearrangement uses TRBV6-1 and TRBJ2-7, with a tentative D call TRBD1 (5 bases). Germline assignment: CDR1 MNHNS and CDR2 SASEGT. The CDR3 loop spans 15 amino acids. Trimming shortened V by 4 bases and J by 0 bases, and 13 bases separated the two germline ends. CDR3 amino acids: CASSATAISSYEQYF. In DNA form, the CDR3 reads TGTGCCAGCAGTGCGACAGCGATTTCCTCCTACGAGCAGTACTTC.

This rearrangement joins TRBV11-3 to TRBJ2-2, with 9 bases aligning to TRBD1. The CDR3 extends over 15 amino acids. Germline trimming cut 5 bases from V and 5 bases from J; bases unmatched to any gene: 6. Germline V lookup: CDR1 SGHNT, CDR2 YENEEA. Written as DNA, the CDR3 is TGTGCCAGCAGCCTTTGGACAGGGGAAACCGGGGAGCTGTTTTTT. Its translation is CASSLWTGETGELFF.

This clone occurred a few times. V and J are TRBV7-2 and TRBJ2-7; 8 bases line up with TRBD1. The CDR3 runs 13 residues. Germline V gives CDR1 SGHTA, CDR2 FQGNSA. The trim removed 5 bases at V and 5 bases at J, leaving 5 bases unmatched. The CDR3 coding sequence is TGTGCCAGCAGCAGGACAGGGTATCACGAGCAGTACTTC. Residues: CASSRTGYHEQYF.

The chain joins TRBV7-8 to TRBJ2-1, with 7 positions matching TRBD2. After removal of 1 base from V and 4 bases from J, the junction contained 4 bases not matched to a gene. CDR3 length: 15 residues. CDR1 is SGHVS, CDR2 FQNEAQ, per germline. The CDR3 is CASSLVAGAYNEQFF. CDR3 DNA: TGTGCCAGCAGCTTAGTTGCGGGAGCTTACAATGAGCAGTTCTTC.

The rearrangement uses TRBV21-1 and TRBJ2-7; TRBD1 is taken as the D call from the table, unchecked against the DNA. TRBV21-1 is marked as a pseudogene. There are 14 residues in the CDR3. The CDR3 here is CASSNLQGRHEQYF. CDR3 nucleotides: TGTGCCAGCAGCAATCTGCAGGGGCGCCACGAGCAGTACTTC.

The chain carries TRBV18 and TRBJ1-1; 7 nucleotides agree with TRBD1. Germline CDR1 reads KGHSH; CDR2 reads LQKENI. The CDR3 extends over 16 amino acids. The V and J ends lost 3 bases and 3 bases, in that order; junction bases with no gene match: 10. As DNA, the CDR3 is TGTGCCAGCTCACCGCTGGTCTTAACAGGGGACACTGAAGCTTTCTTT. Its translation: CASSPLVLTGDTEAFF.

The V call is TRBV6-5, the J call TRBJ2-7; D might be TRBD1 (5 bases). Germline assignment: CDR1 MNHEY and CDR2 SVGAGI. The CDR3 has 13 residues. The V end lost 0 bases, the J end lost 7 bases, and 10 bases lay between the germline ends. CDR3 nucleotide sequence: TGTGCCAGCAGTTACTCGCCAGGGTGGGAGCAGTACTTC. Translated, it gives CASSYSPGWEQYF.

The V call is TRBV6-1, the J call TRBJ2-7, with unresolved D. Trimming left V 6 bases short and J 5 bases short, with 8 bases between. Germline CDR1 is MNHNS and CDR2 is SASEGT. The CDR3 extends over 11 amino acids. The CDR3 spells CASSPSHEQYF. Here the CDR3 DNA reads TGTGCCAGCAGCCCGTCCCACGAGCAGTACTTC.

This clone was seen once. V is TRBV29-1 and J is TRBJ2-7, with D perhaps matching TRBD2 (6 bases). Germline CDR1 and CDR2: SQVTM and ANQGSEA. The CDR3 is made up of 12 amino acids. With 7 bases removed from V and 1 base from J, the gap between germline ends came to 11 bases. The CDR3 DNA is TGCAGCGCGTGGGCGGGATCCTACGAGCAGTACTTC. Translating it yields CSAWAGSYEQYF.

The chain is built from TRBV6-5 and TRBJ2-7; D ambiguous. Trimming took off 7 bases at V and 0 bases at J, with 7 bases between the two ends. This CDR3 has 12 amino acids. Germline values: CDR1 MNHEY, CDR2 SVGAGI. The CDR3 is CASTTSSYEQYF. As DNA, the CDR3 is TGTGCCAGCACAACGAGCTCCTACGAGCAGTACTTC.